This is a list of T cell receptor beta chains from one sample in a study of T-cell reconstitution after alpha-beta-depleted transplantation in children. TCRdb called the PCR reads again in MiXCR, with one record for every CDR3 protein. The sample carries around 700,000 distinct CDR3 sequences, roughly 13% recorded once. This material consisted of PBMCs, taken before TCRalphabeta/CD19-depleted stem cell transplant. Source of these receptors: a girl aged 2 to 10 with congenital amegakaryocytic thrombocytopenia, due to receive a stem cell transplant. Each CDR3 is given with its conserved first and last residue. The D gene is left open where the match is weak. Expanded clones are given a class, and other clones once, few, many or no size at all.

J gene	D gene	clone size	V gene	CDR3 protein	CDR3 DNA
TRBJ2-7	-	many	TRBV10-3	CATKITAAEEPYEQYF	TGTGCCACCAAAATTACGGCGGCCGAGGAACCCTACGAGCAGTACTTC
TRBJ1-3	-	few	TRBV10-2	CASSEWDPRSSGNTIYF	TGCGCCAGCAGTGAGTGGGACCCGAGGAGCTCTGGAAACACCATATATTTT
TRBJ2-5	TRBD1	-	TRBV7-7	CASTPRDSQETQYF	TGTGCCAGCACCCCTCGGGACAGCCAAGAGACCCAGTACTTC
TRBJ2-5	TRBD1	-	TRBV6-1	CASSPSSRGYEETQYF	TGTGCCAGCAGCCCTAGTAGCAGGGGGTACGAAGAGACCCAGTACTTC
TRBJ2-7	-	-	TRBV6-1	CASSVTREFYEQYF	TGTGCCAGCAGTGTGACTAGAGAGTTTTACGAGCAGTACTTC
TRBJ2-3	TRBD2	few	TRBV10-3	CANLSGRPSTDTQYF	TGTGCCAACCTTAGCGGGAGGCCCTCCACAGATACGCAGTATTTT
TRBJ2-5	-	many	TRBV5-1	CASSLTGPYQETQYF	TGCGCCAGCAGCTTGACAGGTCCATACCAAGAGACCCAGTACTTC
TRBJ2-1	-	many	TRBV12-3/TRBV12-4	CASSFRDHNYNEQFF	TGTGCCAGCAGTTTTCGAGACCATAATTACAATGAGCAGTTCTTC
TRBJ2-7	-	many	TRBV20-1	CSASWGSSYEQYF	TGCAGTGCTAGCTGGGGGAGCTCCTACGAGCAGTACTTC
TRBJ1-6	-	many	TRBV20-1	CSASRGGNNSPLHF	TGCAGTGCTAGTCGCGGGGGAAATAATTCACCCCTCCACTTT
TRBJ2-5	-	few	TRBV7-9	CASRTIGQQETQYF	TGTGCCAGCAGGACCATCGGGCAACAGGAGACCCAGTACTTC
TRBJ2-3	-	-	TRBV27	CASSKRVGDTQYF	TGTGCCAGCAGTAAAAGGGTCGGAGATACGCAGTATTTT
TRBJ2-3	-	many	TRBV20-1	CSARYIASGGETDTQYF	TGCAGTGCTAGATATATAGCGTCGGGCGGGGAGACAGATACGCAGTATTTT
TRBJ1-1	TRBD1	many	TRBV12-3/TRBV12-4	CASSSGQGSEAFF	TGTGCCAGCAGTTCGGGACAGGGATCTGAAGCTTTCTTT
TRBJ2-3	-	many	TRBV20-1	CSAGVSRRRDTQYF	TGCAGTGCTGGTGTCTCGCGACGTCGGGATACGCAGTATTTT
TRBJ2-6	-	few	TRBV19	CASSISRFSGANVLTF	TGTGCCAGTAGTATTTCTCGTTTCTCTGGGGCCAACGTCCTGACTTTC
TRBJ2-1	-	many	TRBV29-1	CSVEPRGYLGEQFF	TGCAGCGTTGAACCAAGGGGGTACCTTGGTGAGCAGTTCTTC
TRBJ2-7	-	few	TRBV3-1	CASSQFGGSYEQYF	TGTGCCAGCAGCCAATTCGGGGGTTCCTACGAGCAGTACTTC
TRBJ2-5	-	many	TRBV12-3/TRBV12-4	CASSKTQGKETQYF	TGTGCCAGCAGCAAGACCCAAGGAAAAGAGACCCAGTACTTC
TRBJ2-5	-	few	TRBV18	CASSPPVVGMTETQYF	TGTGCCAGCTCACCACCGGTAGTCGGGATGACGGAGACCCAGTACTTC
TRBJ1-3	-	few	TRBV5-6	CASSLGPLAGNTIYF	TGTGCCAGCAGCTTGGGGCCCCTCGCGGGAAACACCATATATTTT
TRBJ1-3	-	once	TRBV9	CASSPIAPGTGNTIYF	TGTGCCAGCAGCCCGATAGCCCCGGGGACTGGAAACACCATATATTTT
TRBJ2-1	-	-	TRBV2	CASIARTEQFF	TGTGCCAGCATAGCCCGGACTGAGCAGTTCTTC
TRBJ2-2	-	few	TRBV11-2	CASSLGRSGTGELFF	TGTGCCAGCAGCTTGGGGCGGTCCGGCACCGGGGAGCTGTTTTTT
TRBJ2-3	TRBD2	many	TRBV29-1	CSVLPLAGFADTQYF	TGCAGCGTTCTCCCACTAGCGGGATTCGCAGATACGCAGTATTTT
TRBJ1-2	-	many	TRBV12-3/TRBV12-4	CASRLTENYGYTF	TGTGCCAGCAGGCTGACAGAGAACTATGGCTACACCTTC
TRBJ2-1	TRBD2	many	TRBV6-2/TRBV6-3	CASSTGLAGNEQFF	TGTGCCAGCAGTACGGGACTAGCGGGCAATGAGCAGTTCTTC
TRBJ2-5	-	many	TRBV5-1	CASSLTGGSQETQYF	TGCGCCAGCAGCTTGACTGGCGGGTCCCAAGAGACCCAGTACTTC
TRBJ2-3	TRBD2	many	TRBV5-1	CASSLPLAGGPTDTQYF	TGCGCCAGCAGCTTGCCCTTAGCGGGAGGGCCCACAGATACGCAGTATTTT
TRBJ1-3	TRBD1	many	TRBV10-3	CAIGGQVNSGNTIYF	TGTGCCATCGGGGGACAGGTAAACTCTGGAAACACCATATATTTT
TRBJ1-5	-	many	TRBV10-3	CATLQGSNQPQHF	TGTGCCACCTTACAGGGTAGCAATCAGCCCCAGCATTTT